These T cell receptor beta chains were read from a single sample in a study of control samples from healthy donors and cancer patients. Only in-frame clones appear in the TCRdb table, and some are missing; sequencing was by immunoSEQ multiplex PCR. This table has 40,000 to 45,000 clones, 60% to 80% appearing once. Sequencing was carried out using formalin-fixed, paraffin-embedded tissue. Receptor source: a male donor with melanoma. The CDR3 runs from the conserved cysteine through the conserved F or W. A D gene is named only where the DNA matches it firmly. Size is stated for part of the rows, as once, few or many counts, or as a class when the clone is expanded.

size | J | length | V | D | DNA | CDR3
- | TRBJ2-7 | 15 | TRBV30 | - | TGTGCCTGGAAAAGGGGTAGCGTTAGCTCCTACGAGCAGTACTTC | CAWKRGSVSSYEQYF
- | TRBJ2-1 | 12 | TRBV7-9 | - | TGTGCCAGCAGCTTAGTGCAGGAGAAGCAGTTCTTC | CASSLVQEKQFF
- | TRBJ1-6 | 12 | TRBV28 | - | TGTGCCAGCAGTCGACAAAGTTCACCCCTCCACTTT | CASSRQSSPLHF
- | TRBJ2-5 | 12 | TRBV18 | - | TGTGCCAGCTCACCAGGGGAAGAGACCCAGTACTTC | CASSPGEETQYF
- | TRBJ1-5 | 14 | TRBV14 | - | TGTGCCAGCAGCCAAGGAGCGTCTGGGCAGCCCCAGCATTTT | CASSQGASGQPQHF
- | TRBJ2-7 | 15 | TRBV11-2 | - | TGTGCCAGCAGTTACGGGGGCGGGGCCCCTCTCGAGCAGTACTTC | CASSYGGGAPLEQYF
- | TRBJ2-7 | 14 | TRBV11-3 | - | TGTGCCAGCAGCCCCGGGCGGGACCCCTACGAGCAGTACTTC | CASSPGRDPYEQYF
- | TRBJ2-1 | 13 | TRBV6-5 | - | TGTGCCAGCAGTTACCCGTCAGGGGATGAGCAGTTCTTC | CASSYPSGDEQFF
once | TRBJ2-7 | 13 | TRBV27 | - | TGTGCCAGCAGTTTCCACCCCGTCGTCGAGCAGTACTTC | CASSFHPVVEQYF
- | TRBJ1-1 | 13 | TRBV29-1 | - | TGCAGCGTTGTTACGGATCTGAACACTGAAGCTTTCTTT | CSVVTDLNTEAFF
- | TRBJ1-5 | 14 | TRBV28 | - | TGTGCCAGCACCCCTAGTCTGAGCAATCAGCCCCAGCATTTT | CASTPSLSNQPQHF
- | TRBJ2-7 | 13 | TRBV7-3 | - | TGTGCCAGCAGCCGGGGACATGGCGACGAGCAGTACTTC | CASSRGHGDEQYF
- | TRBJ2-5 | 12 | TRBV7-6 | - | TGTGCCAGCAGCCGGTACCAAGAGACCCAGTACTTC | CASSRYQETQYF
- | TRBJ2-7 | 14 | TRBV5-1 | TRBD1 | TGCGCCAGCAGCTTACCGGGACAGGTTGACGAGCAGTACTTC | CASSLPGQVDEQYF
- | TRBJ1-2 | 14 | TRBV2 | - | TGTGCCAGCAGTGAACTGGGGCAGTACTATGGCTACACCTTC | CASSELGQYYGYTF
medium-sized | TRBJ2-1 | 16 | TRBV30 | TRBD2 | TGTGCCTGGAGTGTACTAACTAGCGGGAGATCCGATGAGCAGTTCTTC | CAWSVLTSGRSDEQFF
- | TRBJ2-3 | 16 | TRBV7-2 | - | TGTGCCAGCAGCTTAGTTGTTTTGACGTCCACAGATACGCAGTATTTT | CASSLVVLTSTDTQYF
- | TRBJ2-5 | 15 | TRBV5-1 | - | TGCGCCAGCAGCTGGGGGATAAAAGACGGTGAGACCCAGTACTTC | CASSWGIKDGETQYF